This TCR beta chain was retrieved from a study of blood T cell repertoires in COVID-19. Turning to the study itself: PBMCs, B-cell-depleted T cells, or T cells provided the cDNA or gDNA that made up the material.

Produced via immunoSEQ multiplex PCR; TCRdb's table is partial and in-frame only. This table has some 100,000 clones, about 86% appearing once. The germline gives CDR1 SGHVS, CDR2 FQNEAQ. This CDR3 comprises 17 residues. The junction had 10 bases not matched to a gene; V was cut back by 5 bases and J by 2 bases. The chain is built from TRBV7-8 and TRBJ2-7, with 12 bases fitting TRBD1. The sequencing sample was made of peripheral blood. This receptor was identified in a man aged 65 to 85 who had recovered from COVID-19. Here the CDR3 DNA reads TGTGCCAGCAGCCCAAAACCCCGGGACAGGGGGCCCTACGAGCAGTACTTC. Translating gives CASSPKPRDRGPYEQYF. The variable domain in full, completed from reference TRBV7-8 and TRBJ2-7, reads GAGVSQSPRYKVAKRGQDVALRCDPISGHVSLFWYQQALGQGPEFLTYFQNEAQLDKSGLPSDRFFAERPEGSVSTLKIQRTQQEDSAVYLCASSPKPRDRGPYEQYFGPGTRLTVT.